What follows is one T cell receptor (beta chain) and its context. The antigen remains unidentified. TCRdb's copy holds only in-frame clones and misses some; the assay was immunoSEQ multiplex PCR. This table has about 330,000 clones, 87% appearing once. The data are from a study of cytomegalovirus exposure and HLA in healthy donors. Study outcomes and limitations: Listed as cytomegalovirus-associated were 170 or so TCR beta chains. The tendency of first-cohort TCR clusters to co-occur in the 90 to 150 validation repertoires emerged from a later analysis.

The sample was PBMCs. This receptor was obtained from a woman in her 30s in good health and CMV-seropositive.

The CDR3 sequence: CASSSDRRTQYF. The CDR3 DNA reads TGTGCCAGCAGTTCGGACAGACGGACCCAGTACTTC. The V gene is TRBV27, the J gene TRBJ2-5; D might be TRBD1 (6 bases). The CDR3 sequence is 12 residues long. The V and J ends lost 4 bases and 7 bases respectively, with 10 bases between them. CDR1 is MNHEY, CDR2 SMNVEV, per germline (reference sequence).